The sequence of this T cell receptor (beta chain) was determined in a study of cytomegalovirus exposure and HLA in healthy donors. Study details: Assignment to the Caucasian-associated ancestry cluster applied to around four fifths of the roughly 410 genotyped donors. Study-wide results and limits: Follow-up analysis later connected one missense variant in DCLRE1C with trimming of TCR beta V- and J-genes. In vitro testing confirmed a few CMV-associated chains as specific for CMV antigens.

PCR used 60 Vbeta primers and 13 Jbeta primers. In the authors' methods: In a later analysis, of 70 million to 85 million unique beta chains, approximately 10 million appeared in at least two donors. Sequencing used immunoSEQ multiplex PCR; TCRdb keeps in-frame clones, though not all of them. V and J calls plus clone size are reproduced from that table; the DNA served to infer D and trimming. In the table there are 160,000 or so clones, 70% of which are singletons. With respect to this clone: Its antigen is currently unknown.

Germline V gene sequence: CDR1 SGHTA, CDR2 FQGTGA. Losses at the gene ends were 5 bases for V and 3 bases for J; bases not matched to a gene: 4. The CDR3 is 15 amino acids. The rearrangement joins TRBV7-3 to TRBJ2-1; TRBD1 aligns across 10 bases. The sequencing sample was made of PBMCs. The sequence derives from a young man in good health and CMV-seropositive. The CDR3 nucleotides are TGTGCCAGCAGCCTCGACAGGGGGCACTACAATGAGCAGTTCTTC. Amino acid sequence: CASSLDRGHYNEQFF. Drawing the rest from reference TRBV7-3 and TRBJ2-1, the complete variable domain is GAGVSQTPSNKVTEKGKYVELRCDPISGHTALYWYRQSLGQGPEFLIYFQGTGAADDSGLPNDRFFAVRPEGSVSTLKIQRTERGDSAVYLCASSLDRGHYNEQFFGPGTRLTVL.